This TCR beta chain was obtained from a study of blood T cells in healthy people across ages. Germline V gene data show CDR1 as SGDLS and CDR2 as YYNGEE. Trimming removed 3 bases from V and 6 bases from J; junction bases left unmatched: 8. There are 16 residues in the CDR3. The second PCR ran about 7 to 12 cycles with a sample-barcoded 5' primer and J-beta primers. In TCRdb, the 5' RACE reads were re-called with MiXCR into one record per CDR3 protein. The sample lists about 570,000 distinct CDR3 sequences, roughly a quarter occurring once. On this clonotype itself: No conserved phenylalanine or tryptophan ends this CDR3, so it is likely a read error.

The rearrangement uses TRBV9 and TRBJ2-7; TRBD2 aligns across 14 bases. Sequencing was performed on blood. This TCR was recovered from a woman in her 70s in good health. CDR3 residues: CASSGRTSGGLGEQYC. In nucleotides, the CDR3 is TGTGCCAGCAGCGGACGGACTAGCGGGGGGCTTGGCGAGCAGTACTGC.